These 27 T cell receptor beta chains were sequenced from one sample in a study of shared clonotypes between healthy human individuals. Method: immunoSEQ multiplex PCR; TCRdb's copy keeps in-frame clones and lacks some. Of 200,000 to 250,000 clones detected, 60% to 80% appear once; the ten largest clones hold around 10%. The sequencing input was memory CD4+ T cells sorted from blood. Subset denoted: CD45RA-negative fraction. The receptor source for this set is a man younger than 45 in good health.

Turning to this clone: The sample holds other DNA sequences that translate to the same CDR3. The chain joins TRBV29-1 to TRBJ1-1, with TRBD1 as a possible D gene (5 bases). Germline loops: CDR1 SQVTM, CDR2 ANQGSEA. With 7 bases removed from V and 5 bases from J, the gap between germline ends came to 8 bases. The CDR3 consists of 10 residues. The CDR3, as DNA: TGCAGCGCGGGGGGTACTGAAGCTTTCTTT. Its translation is CSAGGTEAFF.

This chain links TRBV4-3 with TRBJ2-1, with 14 nucleotides matching TRBD2. Germline V gives CDR1 LGHNA, CDR2 YSLEER. The CDR3 consists of 16 residues. V lost 4 bases and J lost 13; bases outside the gene matches: 12. Here the CDR3 DNA reads TGCGCCAGCAGCCGGGACATAGGACTAGCGGGAGGTGGACAGTTCTTC. Its protein is CASSRDIGLAGGGQFF.

V is TRBV5-1 and J is TRBJ1-1, with D possibly TRBD1 on 5 matching bases. Germline values: CDR1 SGHRS, CDR2 YFSETQ. The CDR3 sequence is 17 residues long. V lost 4 bases to trimming and J lost 0 bases, with 19 bases between them. The CDR3 DNA reads TGCGCCAGCAGCCCTTTCGCGGGGGGGACTATGAACACTGAAGCTTTCTTT. Protein: CASSPFAGGTMNTEAFF.

V usage is TRBV29-1 and J usage is TRBJ2-2; no clear D gene. The CDR3 totals 11 residues. Germline V gives CDR1 SQVTM, CDR2 ANQGSEA. Trimming stripped 5 bases from V and 8 bases from J, with 9 bases between. The CDR3 DNA reads TGCAGCGTTCAGCGTTCTGGGGAGCTGTTTTTT. It encodes CSVQRSGELFF.

This clone was recorded a few times. The chain recombines TRBV5-4 with TRBJ1-5; no firm D call. Germline CDR1 reads SGHNT; CDR2 reads YYREEE (reference sequence). V was pared by 0 bases and J by 6 bases, with 10 bases between. The CDR3 has 14 amino acids. The CDR3 protein is CASSLEGSGQPQHF. CDR3 nucleotide sequence: TGTGCCAGCAGCTTGGAAGGAAGTGGTCAGCCCCAGCATTTT.

Only one count was recorded for this clone. The J gene is TRBJ2-7, the V gene TRBV7-2, with 9 bases aligning to TRBD2. Germline CDR1 and CDR2: SGHTA and FQGNSA. The V gene end was trimmed by 1 base and the J gene end by 2 bases; junction bases not matched to a gene: 0. The CDR3 extends over 14 amino acids. CDR3 DNA: TGTGCCAGCAGCTTAGTAGCGGGAGCCTACGAGCAGTACTTC. Translating it yields CASSLVAGAYEQYF.

The chain carries TRBV5-1 and TRBJ1-4; TRBD1 matches at 9 bases. This CDR3 region has 18 residues. Trimming at V came to 3 bases and at J to 0 bases, leaving 9 bases not matched to a gene. Per the germline V gene, CDR1 is SGHRS and CDR2 is YFSETQ. The CDR3 here is CASSYYNRGHATNEKLFF. The CDR3 coding sequence is TGCGCCAGCAGCTACTATAACAGGGGGCATGCAACTAATGAAAAACTGTTTTTT.

The rearrangement joins TRBV5-8 to TRBJ2-5; D not resolved. The CDR3 loop spans 13 amino acids. Trimming shortened V by 1 base and J by 4 bases, and 8 bases separated the two germline ends. CDR1 is SGHTS, CDR2 YDEGEE, per germline. The CDR3 sequence: CASSLLQRETQYF. The CDR3 DNA is TGTGCCAGCAGCTTGTTGCAGCGAGAGACCCAGTACTTC.

This chain uses TRBV10-3 with TRBJ2-3; no definite D call. The CDR3 has 15 amino acids. Germline V gene sequence: CDR1 ENHRY, CDR2 SYGVKD. Trimming took off 3 bases at V and 2 bases at J, with 12 bases between the two ends. DNA for the CDR3: TGTGCCATCAGTGACCCTCGGGCTAACACAGATACGCAGTATTTT. It codes for CAISDPRANTDTQYF.

The chain is built from TRBV28 and TRBJ2-3; no clear D. V lost 0 bases and J lost 3, with 13 bases in between. This CDR3 has 16 residues. Germline CDR1 reads MDHEN; CDR2 reads SYDVKM. The CDR3 here is CASSLWSVGRTDTQYF. CDR3 bases: TGTGCCAGCAGTTTATGGTCGGTGGGTCGGACAGATACGCAGTATTTT.

The chain joins TRBV5-4 to TRBJ2-7, with D perhaps TRBD1 (9 bases). The V and J ends lost 3 bases and 2 bases respectively, with 27 bases between them. Germline assignment: CDR1 SGHNT and CDR2 YYREEE (reference sequence). This CDR3 has 19 residues. Here the CDR3 reads CASSSKAQGASGRPYEQYF. CDR3 bases: TGTGCCAGCAGCTCAAAGGCACAGGGGGCAAGCGGGAGACCCTACGAGCAGTACTTC.

The J gene is TRBJ2-5, the V gene TRBV19; either TRBD1 or TRBD2 may fit D (5 bases each). The CDR3 runs 14 residues. Looked up from germline, CDR1 is LNHDA and CDR2 is SQIVND (reference sequence). The germline V and J ends were trimmed by 6 bases and 2 bases, with 13 bases remaining between them. CDR3 residues: CASRPGRAQETQYF. The CDR3 DNA sequence: TGTGCCAGTAGGCCGGGACGGGCTCAAGAGACCCAGTACTTC.

The chain employs TRBV5-8 and TRBJ2-5; 8 bases match TRBD1. The germline CDR1 and CDR2 sequences are SGHTS and YDEGEE. V shed 6 bases, J shed 4 bases, and the junction held 14 bases outside the gene matches. The CDR3 has 16 amino acids. For the CDR3, the DNA is TGTGCCAGCACCTTCCAGGGGGCGCGACACGGAGAGACCCAGTACTTC. This translates into CASTFQGARHGETQYF.

This clone has ten or more counts. CDR3 loop: CSARGGLSEQFF. CDR3 coding DNA: TGCAGCGCCCGAGGGGGGCTGAGTGAGCAGTTCTTC. The rearrangement joins TRBV29-1 to TRBJ2-1; D tentatively fits TRBD1 or TRBD2 (6 bases each). CDR3 length: 12 amino acids. V lost 7 bases to trimming and J lost 9 bases, with 16 bases between them. Germline-derived CDR1 and CDR2 are SQVTM and ANQGSEA.

The chain carries TRBV4-2 and TRBJ2-2, with D possibly TRBD2 on 6 matching bases. The CDR3 runs 17 residues. The V end lost 0 bases, the J end lost 5 bases, and 16 bases lay between the germline ends. The germline V gene encodes CDR1 LGHNA and CDR2 YNFKEQ. The CDR3 loop reads CASSQEGTGVETGELFF. CDR3 nucleotide sequence: TGTGCCAGCAGCCAAGAGGGTACGGGAGTCGAAACCGGGGAGCTGTTTTTT.

The V gene is TRBV19, the J gene TRBJ1-4, with 9 bases that match TRBD1. V gave up 4 bases and J gave up 8 bases; unmatched junction bases: 5. Germline lookup yields CDR1 LNHDA and CDR2 SQIVND (reference sequence). CDR3 length: 14 residues. The CDR3 protein is CASSNGQGWEKLFF. CDR3 sequence (DNA): TGTGCCAGTAGTAACGGACAGGGGTGGGAAAAACTGTTTTTT.

Comments on this clone: This sample includes further DNA sequences coding for the same CDR3. The chain couples TRBV2 to TRBJ1-1; the D is unclear. The V end lost 0 bases, the J end lost 2 bases, and 4 bases lay between the germline ends. The CDR3 is made up of 13 amino acids. CDR1 and CDR2 (germline): SNHLY, FYNNEI. The chain's CDR3 is CASSEALNTEAFF. CDR3 nucleotide sequence: TGTGCCAGCAGTGAAGCGCTCAACACTGAAGCTTTCTTT.

V usage is TRBV11-2 and J usage is TRBJ2-1; 14 bases fit TRBD2. The CDR3 is 17 amino acids. CDR1 is SGHAT and CDR2 is FQNNGV in the germline V gene. Losses at the gene ends were 2 bases for V and 7 bases for J; bases not matched to a gene: 7. CDR3 coding DNA: TGTGCCAGCAGCTTACGGCGGACTAGCGGGAGGCGTAATGAGCAGTTCTTC. It yields the protein CASSLRRTSGRRNEQFF.

The chain is built from TRBV5-1 and TRBJ1-4; D uncertain. The germline gives CDR1 SGHRS, CDR2 YFSETQ. V shed 4 bases and J shed 7 bases, with 8 bases lying between them. The length of the CDR3 is 12 residues. The CDR3 here is CASSRNGEKLFF. The CDR3 coding sequence is TGCGCCAGCAGCAGGAATGGTGAAAAACTGTTTTTT.

This clone appeared a few times. The rearrangement joins TRBV15 to TRBJ1-2; D remains unclear. The ends were cut back, 5 bases at V and 0 bases at J, with 10 bases in the middle. The CDR3 is 14 amino acids. Germline-derived CDR1 and CDR2 are LNHNV and YYDKDF (reference sequence). CDR3 bases: TGTGCCACCAGCGAGGGTCTAGCTAACTATGGCTACACCTTC. This codes for CATSEGLANYGYTF.

The chain couples TRBV15 to TRBJ1-5; D remains ambiguous. Trimming removed 5 bases at V and 7 bases at J, with 15 bases between. This CDR3 has 14 amino acids. The germline V gene has CDR1 LNHNV and CDR2 YYDKDF (reference sequence). DNA for the CDR3: TGTGCCACCAGCCCCCTAGCAGTGAGCCAGCCCCAGCATTTT. Amino acid sequence: CATSPLAVSQPQHF.

This chain joins TRBV11-2 and TRBJ2-1; no firm D call. The germline V gene encodes CDR1 SGHAT and CDR2 FQNNGV. The CDR3 is 12 amino acids. The V gene lost 1 base and the J gene lost 10 bases, with 8 bases spanning the gap. The CDR3 here is CASSLVGREQFF. The CDR3 coding sequence is TGTGCCAGCAGCTTAGTAGGTCGAGAGCAGTTCTTC.

This clone was counted only a few times. CDR3 amino acids: CASSPRTGRHIQYF. In DNA form, the CDR3 reads TGTGCCAGCAGCCCACGGACAGGGCGGCACATTCAGTACTTC. The V and J genes are TRBV9 and TRBJ2-4; 8 bases fit TRBD1. The CDR3 length is 14 residues. CDR1 is SGDLS and CDR2 is YYNGEE in the germline V gene. Trimming at V came to 4 bases and at J to 8 bases, leaving 8 bases not matched to a gene.

This clone turned up a few times. The chain carries TRBV29-1 and TRBJ2-1; no clear D. Germline V gives CDR1 SQVTM, CDR2 ANQGSEA. The CDR3 extends over 12 amino acids. Trimming took 1 base from V and 5 from J, leaving 6 bases between them. CDR3 sequence (DNA): TGCAGCGTTGAAGGCAGGAACAATGAGCAGTTCTTC. Protein product: CSVEGRNNEQFF.

This clone came up many times. The chain combines TRBV6-4 with TRBJ2-6; D might be TRBD2 (6 bases). This CDR3 contains 15 residues. Germline lookup yields CDR1 MRHNA and CDR2 SNTAGT. V gave up 4 bases and J gave up 0 bases, with 7 bases separating them. CDR3 bases: TGTGCCAGCAGTGCGGGAGACTCTGGGGCCAACGTCCTGACTTTC. This translates into CASSAGDSGANVLTF.

The chain uses TRBV5-4 and TRBJ2-3; D may correspond to TRBD1 or TRBD2 (5 bases each). Germline loops: CDR1 SGHNT, CDR2 YYREEE (reference sequence). Trimming stripped 0 bases from V and 8 bases from J, with 13 bases between. The CDR3 has 14 residues. In nucleotides, the CDR3 is TGTGCCAGCAGCTTGGAACAGGTTGCGGGTACGCAGTATTTT. Translating gives CASSLEQVAGTQYF.

This chain links TRBV7-2 with TRBJ2-2; D is possibly TRBD1 or TRBD2 (5 bases each). The V end lost 2 bases, the J end lost 9 bases, and 13 bases lay between the germline ends. The V gene's germline CDR1 is SGHTA and CDR2 FQGNSA. CDR3 length: 14 residues. The CDR3 DNA follows: TGTGCCAGCAGCTTAAATCCGGGGCTCCGGGAGCTGTTTTTT. It specifies CASSLNPGLRELFF. The whole variable domain, remainder taken from reference TRBV7-2 and TRBJ2-2, is GAGVSQSPSNKVTEKGKDVELRCDPISGHTALYWYRQSLGQGLEFLIYFQGNSAPDKSGLPSDRFSAERTGGSVSTLTIQRTQQEDSAVYLCASSLNPGLRELFFGEGSRLTVL.